Listed below are T cell receptor beta chains from one sample, sequenced in a study of CD8+CD57+ T cells in acquired aplastic anemia. One entry per CDR3 protein results from TCRdb running MiXCR on the reads. The profile shows 150,000 or so distinct CDR3 sequences, less than 60% of them singletons. The sample taken for sequencing was sorted CD4+, CD8+, or CD8+CD57+ T cells (not recorded which) from PBMCs. The origin of the receptors is a human donor with aplastic anemia. Both conserved end residues are part of each CDR3. Each record gives: J gene, V gene, D gene, clone size, CDR3 DNA, CDR3 protein. A D gene is named only where the DNA matches it firmly. Not every row has a clone size; where given, it reads once, few, many or a size class.

TRBJ2-1,TRBV7-2,.,few,TGTGCCAGCAGCTTAGAAGACATGGGGCAGTTCTTC,CASSLEDMGQFF
TRBJ2-1,TRBV11-3,TRBD2,many,TGTGCCAGCAGCTCGGGACTAGCGGGACACGAGGCGCAGTTCTTC,CASSSGLAGHEAQFF
TRBJ1-6,TRBV6-1,TRBD1,many,TGTGCCAGCAGCCCGACAGGGAATGCTTCACCCCTCCACTTT,CASSPTGNASPLHF
TRBJ1-5,TRBV28,TRBD1,.,TGTGCCAGCAGCGACTCGGACAGGGGAGGTGATCAGCCCCGGCATTTT,CASSDSDRGGDQPRHF
TRBJ1-1,TRBV7-8,.,.,TGTGCCAGCAACTCCTCAGGCGTTGGGAACACTGAGGCTTTCTTT,CASNSSGVGNTEAFF
TRBJ2-5,TRBV7-2,.,.,TGTGCCAGCAGATACGCAGAGACCCAGTACTTC,CASRYAETQYF
TRBJ1-3,TRBV11-3,.,many,TGTGCCAGCAGCTTAGGTACGGAGGCTGGAAACACCATATATTTT,CASSLGTEAGNTIYF
TRBJ2-5,TRBV11-2,TRBD1,few,TGTGCCAGCAGCTTGGATGCAGGGGGCTCTAGGATACCTAAAGAGACCCAGTACTTC,CASSLDAGGSRIPKETQYF
TRBJ1-4,TRBV12-3/TRBV12-4,TRBD1,many,TGTGCCAGCACCTACGGAGGGGACAGGGAAGCATATGAAAAACTGTTTTTT,CASTYGGDREAYEKLFF
TRBJ2-7,TRBV5-1,.,once,TGCGCCAGCAGCTTGGGAGGGGGGACCTACGAGCAGTACTTC,CASSLGGGTYEQYF
TRBJ2-1,TRBV2,TRBD2,medium-sized,TGTGCCAGCAGTGAACGGGGCATAGCGGGAGAGCAGTTCTTC,CASSERGIAGEQFF
TRBJ2-7,TRBV7-3,.,.,TGTGCCAGCAGCTTACAGGGGGGATCCTCCTACGAGCAGTACTTC,CASSLQGGSSYEQYF
TRBJ1-2,TRBV20-1,.,many,TGCAGTGCTAGGTCGGGGCATGGCTACACCTTC,CSARSGHGYTF
TRBJ2-5,TRBV5-1,TRBD2,many,TGCGCCAGCAGCTTGGATCTACTAGCGCTTCAAGAGACCCAGTACTTC,CASSLDLLALQETQYF
TRBJ2-3,TRBV20-1,.,few,TGCAGTGCTAGATGGGCAGGGAGCACAGATACGCAGTATTTT,CSARWAGSTDTQYF
TRBJ2-5,TRBV6-5,TRBD2,few,TGTGCCAGCAGTTCTAGGACTAGCGGGAGTTTCCAAGAGACCCAGTACTTC,CASSSRTSGSFQETQYF
TRBJ2-2,TRBV6-5,.,.,TGTGCCAGCAGTTACGGTACCGGGGAGCTGTTTTTT,CASSYGTGELFF
TRBJ2-3,TRBV29-1,.,few,TGCAGCGTTGTCCAGGGAGGACGCGCAGATACGCAGTATTTT,CSVVQGGRADTQYF
TRBJ1-2,TRBV5-5,TRBD1,.,TGTGCCAGCGAGACAGGGGCTGGCTATGGCTACACCTTC,CASETGAGYGYTF
TRBJ1-1,TRBV6-4,.,.,TGTGCCAGCAGTGATAGACCGAACACTGAAGCTTTCTTT,CASSDRPNTEAFF
TRBJ1-2,TRBV29-1,.,.,TGCAGCGTGCACCGGGACGGACTCTATGGCTACACCTTC,CSVHRDGLYGYTF
TRBJ1-2,TRBV10-3,.,.,TGTGCCATCAGTGAGCTAGGAAACTATGGCTACACCTTC,CAISELGNYGYTF
TRBJ2-1,TRBV7-7,TRBD2,.,TGTGCTAGCAGCTTGGGGGGGAACGCACACAATGAGCAGTTCTTC,CASSLGGNAHNEQFF
TRBJ2-3,TRBV20-1,TRBD2,many,TGCAGTGCTAAAACTAGCGCCAGAGGAAACACAGATACGCAGTATTTT,CSAKTSARGNTDTQYF
TRBJ2-2,TRBV10-1,.,.,TGCGCCAGCGGGAGGATAGGCGGGGAGCTGTTTTTT,CASGRIGGELFF
TRBJ1-2,TRBV28,.,few,TGTGCCAGCACTTTGGGCCAGGGAAACTATGGCTACACCTTC,CASTLGQGNYGYTF
TRBJ2-5,TRBV5-4,.,.,TGTGCCAGCAGCCAGGAGGTGAAGGAGACCCAGTACTTC,CASSQEVKETQYF
TRBJ1-2,TRBV7-2,.,.,TGTGCCAGCACAGGATTCCAAGGCTATGGCTACACCTTC,CASTGFQGYGYTF
TRBJ2-7,TRBV2,.,.,TGTGCCAGCAGCCGCGTAATCGGGCAGTACTTC,CASSRVIGQYF
TRBJ1-2,TRBV20-1,.,many,TGCAGTGCTAGTCCATCCCAGGGGAACTATGGCTACACCTTC,CSASPSQGNYGYTF
TRBJ1-3,TRBV2,.,few,TGTGCCAGCAGTTTATCGATTACAGCTGGAAACACCATATATTTT,CASSLSITAGNTIYF
TRBJ2-2,TRBV6-1,TRBD1,.,TGTGCCAGTTCCCGGACAGGGCCTCCGGACACCGGGGAGCTGTTTTTT,CASSRTGPPDTGELFF
TRBJ1-1,TRBV15,.,.,TGTGCCACCAGCAGGGACCGACTAATGAACACTGAAGCTTTCTTT,CATSRDRLMNTEAFF
TRBJ2-3,TRBV12-3/TRBV12-4,.,.,TGTGCCAGCAGCCGGGACTGGGTAGATACGCAGTGTTTT,CASSRDWVDTQCF
TRBJ2-1,TRBV5-1,TRBD2,many,TGCGCCAGCAGCTCAGCGGGAGAGGGTGAGCAGTTCTTC,CASSSAGEGEQFF
TRBJ2-7,TRBV20-1,.,.,TGCAGTGCTGCCCGCCGGCCACACTCATCCGAGCAGTACTTC,CSAARRPHSSEQYF
TRBJ1-3,TRBV30,.,.,TGTGCCTGGAGTGGTGGACAGAGCTCTGGAAACACCATATATTTT,CAWSGGQSSGNTIYF
TRBJ1-2,TRBV7-8,.,few,TGTGCCAGCAGCGTTCGGGCCGGAGGGGGCTACACCTTC,CASSVRAGGGYTF
TRBJ2-7,TRBV18,.,many,TGTGCCAGCTCACCCAGCTCCGGATCCTACGAGCAGTACTTC,CASSPSSGSYEQYF
TRBJ2-1,TRBV19,.,.,TGTGCCAGTACCAAGAACAAGGGCCATGAGCAGTTCTTC,CASTKNKGHEQFF
TRBJ2-5,TRBV2,.,.,TGTGCCAGCAGTGGACGGGGAAAGGGGCAAGAGACCCAGTACTTC,CASSGRGKGQETQYF
TRBJ1-5,TRBV2,.,.,TGTGCCAGCAGTGAATCGTGGAGCAATCAGCCCCAGCATTTT,CASSESWSNQPQHF
TRBJ2-3,TRBV24-1,TRBD2,many,TGTGCCACCAGTGATTTGGAACTAGCGGGAGATCCCGATACGCAGTATTTT,CATSDLELAGDPDTQYF
TRBJ1-1,TRBV7-8,.,.,TGTGCCAGCAGCCCCCGTGGGGAGAACACTGAAGCTTTCTTT,CASSPRGENTEAFF
TRBJ1-5,TRBV2,.,many,TGTGCCAGCAGTCTCGTGGGGACAATGAATCAGCCCCAGCATTTT,CASSLVGTMNQPQHF
TRBJ2-1,TRBV5-1,TRBD2,.,TGCGCCAGCAGCTTCGGGACTAGCGGACTTTCCTACAATGAGCAGTTCTTC,CASSFGTSGLSYNEQFF
TRBJ1-2,TRBV29-1,.,.,TGCAGCGTTGTAGAGTCGGGAACTAACTATGGCTACACCTTC,CSVVESGTNYGYTF
TRBJ2-3,TRBV14,TRBD2,few,TGTGCCAGCAGCCGGACTAGCGCGCTCTCCACAGGTACGCAGTATTTT,CASSRTSALSTGTQYF
TRBJ2-1,TRBV24-1,.,many,TGTGCCACCAGTGATCGAACAGGGTATACGAATGAGCAGTTCTTC,CATSDRTGYTNEQFF
TRBJ1-2,TRBV19,.,many,TGTGCCAGTAGTTCCCCCCCGCCGTTCCCCTATGGCTACACCTTC,CASSSPPPFPYGYTF
TRBJ1-4,TRBV27,.,few,TGTGCCAGCAGTTTAGGGAGGGCGGGGGAAAAACTGTTTTTT,CASSLGRAGEKLFF
TRBJ1-6,TRBV10-3,.,.,TGTGCCATCAGCCCCGTAAATAATTCACCCCTCCACTTT,CAISPVNNSPLHF
TRBJ2-7,TRBV2,.,.,TGTGCCAGCAGAGGTAGCCCTCCCGCCTCCTACGAGCAGTACTTC,CASRGSPPASYEQYF
TRBJ2-7,TRBV2,TRBD1,.,TGTGCCAGCAGCCAAGGGTGGACAGGGCCTAACCCCTACGAGCAGTACTTC,CASSQGWTGPNPYEQYF
TRBJ2-3,TRBV20-1,.,few,TGCAGTACAACTAGTGGAACAGATACGCAGTATTTT,CSTTSGTDTQYF
TRBJ1-6,TRBV4-2,TRBD1,many,TGTGCCAGCAGCGCCGGGACAGGCGAATTTTCACCCCTCCACTTT,CASSAGTGEFSPLHF
TRBJ2-2,TRBV2,TRBD2,many,TGTGCCAGCCGCAGGCCAGGCTTTAGCGGGAGCAGATACACCGGGGAGCTGTTTTTT,CASRRPGFSGSRYTGELFF
TRBJ2-2,TRBV25-1,TRBD1,.,TGTGCCAGCGGGGACAGGGCTCCTACCGGGGATCTGTTTTTT,CASGDRAPTGDLFF
TRBJ2-4,TRBV20-1,.,many,TGCAGTGCTAGAGATCGGGTGGGAGCCAAAAACATTCAGTACTTC,CSARDRVGAKNIQYF
TRBJ1-5,TRBV15,.,.,TGTGCCACCAGCAGAGATCGGGGTCAGCCCCAGCATTTT,CATSRDRGQPQHF